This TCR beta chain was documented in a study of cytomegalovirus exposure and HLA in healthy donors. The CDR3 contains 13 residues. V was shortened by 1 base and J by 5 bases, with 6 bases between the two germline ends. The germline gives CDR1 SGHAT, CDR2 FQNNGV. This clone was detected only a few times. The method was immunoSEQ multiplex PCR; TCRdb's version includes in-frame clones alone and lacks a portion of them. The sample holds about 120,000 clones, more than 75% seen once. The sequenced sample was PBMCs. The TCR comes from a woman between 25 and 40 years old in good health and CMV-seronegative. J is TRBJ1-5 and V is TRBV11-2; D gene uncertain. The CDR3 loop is CASSLVIDQPQHF. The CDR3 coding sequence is TGTGCCAGCAGCTTAGTGATAGATCAGCCCCAGCATTTT.